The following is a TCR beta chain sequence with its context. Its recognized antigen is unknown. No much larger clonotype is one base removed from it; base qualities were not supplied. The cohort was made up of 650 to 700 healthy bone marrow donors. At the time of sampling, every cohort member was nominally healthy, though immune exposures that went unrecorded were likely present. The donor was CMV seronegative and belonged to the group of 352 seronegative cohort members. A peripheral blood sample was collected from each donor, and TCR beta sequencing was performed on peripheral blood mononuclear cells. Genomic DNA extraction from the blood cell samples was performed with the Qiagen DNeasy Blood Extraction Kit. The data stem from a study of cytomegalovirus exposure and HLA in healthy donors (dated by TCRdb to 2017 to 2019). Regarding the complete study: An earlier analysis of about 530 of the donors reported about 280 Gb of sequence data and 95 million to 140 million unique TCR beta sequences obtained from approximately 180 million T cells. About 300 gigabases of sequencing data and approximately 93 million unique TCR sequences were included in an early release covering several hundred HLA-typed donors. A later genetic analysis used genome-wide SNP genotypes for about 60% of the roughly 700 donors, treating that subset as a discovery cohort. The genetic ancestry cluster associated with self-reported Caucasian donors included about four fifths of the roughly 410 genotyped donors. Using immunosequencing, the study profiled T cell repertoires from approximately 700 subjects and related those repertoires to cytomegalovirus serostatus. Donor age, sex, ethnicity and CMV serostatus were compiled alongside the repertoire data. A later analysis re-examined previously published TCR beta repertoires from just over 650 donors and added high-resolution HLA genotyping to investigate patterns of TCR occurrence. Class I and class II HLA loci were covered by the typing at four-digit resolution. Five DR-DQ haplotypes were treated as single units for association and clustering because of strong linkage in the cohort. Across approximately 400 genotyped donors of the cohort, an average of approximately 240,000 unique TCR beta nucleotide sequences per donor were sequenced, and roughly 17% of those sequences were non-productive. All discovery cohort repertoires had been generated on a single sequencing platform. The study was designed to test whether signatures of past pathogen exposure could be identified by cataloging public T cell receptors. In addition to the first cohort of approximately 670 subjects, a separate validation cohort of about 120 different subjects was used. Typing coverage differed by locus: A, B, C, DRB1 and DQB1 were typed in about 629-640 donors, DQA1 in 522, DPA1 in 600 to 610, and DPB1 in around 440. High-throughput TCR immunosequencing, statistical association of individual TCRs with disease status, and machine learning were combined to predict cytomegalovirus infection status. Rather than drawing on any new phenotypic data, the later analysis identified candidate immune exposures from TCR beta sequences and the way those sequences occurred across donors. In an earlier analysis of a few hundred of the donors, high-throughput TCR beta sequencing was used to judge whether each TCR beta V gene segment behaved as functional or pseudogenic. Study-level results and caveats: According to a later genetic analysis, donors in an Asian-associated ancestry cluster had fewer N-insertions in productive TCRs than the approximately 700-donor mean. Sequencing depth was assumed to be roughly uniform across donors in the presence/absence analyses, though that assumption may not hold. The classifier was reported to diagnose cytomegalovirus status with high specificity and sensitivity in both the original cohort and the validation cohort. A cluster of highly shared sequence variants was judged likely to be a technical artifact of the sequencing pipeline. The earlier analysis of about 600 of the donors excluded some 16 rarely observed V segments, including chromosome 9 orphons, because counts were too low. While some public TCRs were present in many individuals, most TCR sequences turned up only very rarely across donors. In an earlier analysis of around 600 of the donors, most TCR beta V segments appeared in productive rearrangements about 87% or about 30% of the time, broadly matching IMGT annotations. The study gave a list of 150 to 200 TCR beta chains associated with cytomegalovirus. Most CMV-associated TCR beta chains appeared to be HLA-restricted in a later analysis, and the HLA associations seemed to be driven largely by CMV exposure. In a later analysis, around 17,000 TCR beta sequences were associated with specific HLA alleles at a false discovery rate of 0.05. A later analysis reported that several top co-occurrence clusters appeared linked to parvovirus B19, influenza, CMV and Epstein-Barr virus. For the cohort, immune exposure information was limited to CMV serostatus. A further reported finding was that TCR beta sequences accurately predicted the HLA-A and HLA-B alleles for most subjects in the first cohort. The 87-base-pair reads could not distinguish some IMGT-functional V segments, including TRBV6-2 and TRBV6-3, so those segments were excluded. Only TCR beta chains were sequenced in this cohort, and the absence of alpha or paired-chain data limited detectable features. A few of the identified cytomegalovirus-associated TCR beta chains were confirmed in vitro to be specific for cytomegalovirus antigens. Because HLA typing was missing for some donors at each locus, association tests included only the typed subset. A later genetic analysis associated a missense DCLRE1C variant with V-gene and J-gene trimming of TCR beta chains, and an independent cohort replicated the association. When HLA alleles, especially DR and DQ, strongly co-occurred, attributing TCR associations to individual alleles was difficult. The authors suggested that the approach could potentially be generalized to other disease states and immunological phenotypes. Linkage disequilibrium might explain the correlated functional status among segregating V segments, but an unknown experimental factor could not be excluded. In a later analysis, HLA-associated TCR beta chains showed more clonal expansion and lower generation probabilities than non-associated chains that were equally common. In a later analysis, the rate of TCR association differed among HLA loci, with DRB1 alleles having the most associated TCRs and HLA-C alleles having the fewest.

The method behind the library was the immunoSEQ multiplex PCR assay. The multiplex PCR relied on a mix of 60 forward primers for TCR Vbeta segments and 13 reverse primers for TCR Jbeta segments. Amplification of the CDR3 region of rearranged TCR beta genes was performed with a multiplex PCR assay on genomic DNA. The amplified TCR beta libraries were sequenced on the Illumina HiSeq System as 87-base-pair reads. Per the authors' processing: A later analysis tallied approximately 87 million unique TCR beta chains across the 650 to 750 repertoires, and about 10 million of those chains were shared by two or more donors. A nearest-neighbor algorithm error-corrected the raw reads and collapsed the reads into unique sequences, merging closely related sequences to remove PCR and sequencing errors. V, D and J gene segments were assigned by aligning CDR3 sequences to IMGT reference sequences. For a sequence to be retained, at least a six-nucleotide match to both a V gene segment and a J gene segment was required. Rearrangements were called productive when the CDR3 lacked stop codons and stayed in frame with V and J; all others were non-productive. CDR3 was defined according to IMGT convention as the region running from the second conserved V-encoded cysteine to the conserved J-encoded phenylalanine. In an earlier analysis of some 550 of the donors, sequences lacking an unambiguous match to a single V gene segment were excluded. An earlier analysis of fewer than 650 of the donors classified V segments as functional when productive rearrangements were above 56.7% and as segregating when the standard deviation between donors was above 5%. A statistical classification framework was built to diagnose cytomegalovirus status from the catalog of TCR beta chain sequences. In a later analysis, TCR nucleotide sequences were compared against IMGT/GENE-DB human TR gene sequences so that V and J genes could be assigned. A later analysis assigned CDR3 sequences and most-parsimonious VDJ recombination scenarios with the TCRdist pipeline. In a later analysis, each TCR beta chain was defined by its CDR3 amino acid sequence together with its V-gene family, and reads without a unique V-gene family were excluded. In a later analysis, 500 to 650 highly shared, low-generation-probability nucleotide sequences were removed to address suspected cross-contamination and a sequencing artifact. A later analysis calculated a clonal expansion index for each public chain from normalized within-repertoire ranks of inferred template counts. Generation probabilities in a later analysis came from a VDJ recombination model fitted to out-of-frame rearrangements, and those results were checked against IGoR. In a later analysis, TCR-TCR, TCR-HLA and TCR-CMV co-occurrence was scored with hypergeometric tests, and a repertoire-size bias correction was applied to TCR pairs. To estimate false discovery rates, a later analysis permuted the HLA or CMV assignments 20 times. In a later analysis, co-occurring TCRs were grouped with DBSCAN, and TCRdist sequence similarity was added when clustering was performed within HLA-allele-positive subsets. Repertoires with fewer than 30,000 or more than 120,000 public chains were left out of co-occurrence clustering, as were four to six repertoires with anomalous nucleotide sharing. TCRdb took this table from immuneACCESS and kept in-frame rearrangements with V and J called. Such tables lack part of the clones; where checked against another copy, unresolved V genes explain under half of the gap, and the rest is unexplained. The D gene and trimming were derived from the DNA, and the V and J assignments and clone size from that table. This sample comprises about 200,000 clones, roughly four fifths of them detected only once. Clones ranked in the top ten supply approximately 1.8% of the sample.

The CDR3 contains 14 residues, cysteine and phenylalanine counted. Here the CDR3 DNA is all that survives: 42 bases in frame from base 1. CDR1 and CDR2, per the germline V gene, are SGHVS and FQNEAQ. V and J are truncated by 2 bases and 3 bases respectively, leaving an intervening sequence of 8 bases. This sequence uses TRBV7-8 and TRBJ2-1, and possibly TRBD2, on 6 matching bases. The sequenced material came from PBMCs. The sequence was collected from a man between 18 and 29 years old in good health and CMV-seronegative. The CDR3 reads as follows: CASSLQGGYNEQFF. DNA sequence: TGTGCCAGCAGCTTACAGGGAGGCTACAATGAGCAGTTCTTC.